Shown below are 28 T cell receptor beta chains from a single sample sequenced in a study of Ad26.COV2.S vaccination and SARS-CoV-2 variants. Libraries were prepared by immunoSEQ multiplex PCR; TCRdb keeps only in-frame clonotypes and omits some of them. The sample lists around 140,000 clones, about nine tenths seen once, with about 5% in the top ten. This specimen was peripheral blood, taken after recovery from COVID-19. The receptor set was obtained from a human donor who had recovered from COVID-19.

The chain combines TRBV13 with TRBJ1-3, with TRBD1 matching 7 bases. CDR1 is PRHDT and CDR2 is FYEKMQ in the germline V gene (reference sequence). The V and J ends lost 5 bases and 8 bases, in that order; junction bases with no gene match: 6. CDR3 length: 13 residues. CDR3 bases: TGTGCCAGCAGCCGGGACAGAGAACACACCATATATTTT. It specifies CASSRDREHTIYF.

The CDR3 protein is CATPWREGSYNEQFF. In DNA, the CDR3 is TGTGCCACCCCCTGGCGGGAAGGCTCCTACAATGAGCAGTTCTTC. V and J are TRBV6-5 and TRBJ2-1; a weak D match, TRBD2 (6 bases). V was pared by 10 bases and J by 0 bases, with 16 bases between. CDR3 length equals 15 residues. CDR1 and CDR2 (germline): MNHEY, SVGAGI.

The V call is TRBV10-3, the J call TRBJ2-7; TRBD2 is a possible D gene (7 bases). Germline CDR1 and CDR2: ENHRY and SYGVKD. V gave up 7 bases and J gave up 5 bases, with 15 bases separating them. The CDR3 length is 13 residues. The CDR3 nucleotides read TGTGCCATCAAGCCGGGGGGCGTCGACGAGCAGTACTTC. Translation: CAIKPGGVDEQYF.

J is TRBJ1-2 and V is TRBV9, with D possibly matching TRBD1 (5 bases). This CDR3 has 15 residues. CDR1 is SGDLS and CDR2 is YYNGEE in the germline V gene. The germline V and J ends were trimmed by 0 bases and 2 bases, with 11 bases remaining between them. In DNA, the CDR3 is TGTGCCAGCAGCGTAGGAGGGGAGCTCAACTATGGCTACACCTTC. It encodes CASSVGGELNYGYTF.

V is TRBV27 and J is TRBJ2-7, with D uncertain. V shed 7 bases and J shed 5 bases, with 9 bases lying between them. This CDR3 spans 11 amino acids. Germline values: CDR1 MNHEY, CDR2 SMNVEV (reference sequence). The DNA of the CDR3 is TGTGCCAGCATGGGTAGAAACGAGCAGTACTTC. Translating gives CASMGRNEQYF.

This sequence joins TRBV19 and TRBJ2-7, with D tentatively TRBD1 (5 bases). From germline, CDR1 is LNHDA and CDR2 SQIVND (reference sequence). The V gene lost 7 bases and the J gene lost 5 bases, with 15 bases spanning the gap. The CDR3 runs 13 residues. The CDR3 coding sequence is TGTGCCAGTATAGGGGCAGCAAACAACGAGCAGTACTTC. Amino acids: CASIGAANNEQYF.

V is TRBV29-1 and J is TRBJ1-2; D remains ambiguous. V dropped 6 bases and J dropped 6 bases, with 14 bases sitting between them. The germline V gene has CDR1 SQVTM and CDR2 ANQGSEA. This CDR3 has 12 residues. CDR3 region: CSVPDWEDGYTF. CDR3 bases: TGCAGCGTCCCCGATTGGGAAGATGGCTACACCTTC.

The J gene is TRBJ1-2, the V gene TRBV13; D not certain. Germline values: CDR1 PRHDT, CDR2 FYEKMQ (reference sequence). The V end was cut by 2 bases, the J end by 13 bases, with 17 bases between. There are 13 residues in the CDR3. The CDR3 protein is CASSLSRRGRFTF. CDR3 coding DNA: TGTGCCAGCAGCTTAAGTAGGCGCGGACGGTTCACCTTC.

The CDR3 loop is CASSSAGGEQYF. The CDR3 nucleotides read TGTGCCAGCAGCTCCGCGGGTGGCGAGCAGTACTTC. The rearrangement uses TRBV7-9 and TRBJ2-7, with D possibly matching TRBD2 (5 bases). Germline V gene lookup returns CDR1 SEHNR and CDR2 FQNEAQ (reference sequence). V lost 4 bases to trimming and J lost 6 bases, with 10 bases between them. The CDR3 covers 12 residues.

The chain carries TRBV6-5 and TRBJ2-1, with D tentatively TRBD2 (6 bases). The CDR3 length is 15 residues. The germline V gene encodes CDR1 MNHEY and CDR2 SVGAGI. V lost 8 bases and J lost 7, with 21 bases in between. CDR3 loop: CASRFAGWGSNEQFF. CDR3 DNA sequence: TGTGCCAGCCGATTCGCGGGGTGGGGATCGAATGAGCAGTTCTTC.

The V call is TRBV7-9, the J call TRBJ1-6, with 11 bases lining up with TRBD1. V shed 3 bases, J shed 10 bases, and the junction held 2 bases outside the gene matches. There are 14 residues in the CDR3. Germline CDR1 SEHNR, CDR2 FQNEAQ (reference sequence). The CDR3 DNA reads as TGTGCCAGCAGCTTGGACAGGGGGCCCTCACCCCTCCACTTT. Amino acid sequence: CASSLDRGPSPLHF.

This clone was detected once. For the CDR3, the DNA is TGTGCCAGCAGACCCTCGGTTGGCAACGGGGAGCTGTTTTTT. Translation gives CASRPSVGNGELFF. This rearrangement joins TRBV27 to TRBJ2-2; D ambiguous. There are 14 residues in the CDR3. Germline-derived CDR1 and CDR2 are MNHEY and SMNVEV (reference sequence). The germline V and J ends were trimmed by 6 bases and 7 bases, with 15 bases remaining between them.

The V call is TRBV4-1, the J call TRBJ1-1; 7 bases agree with TRBD1. Germline V lookup: CDR1 MGHRA, CDR2 YSYEKL. The V and J ends lost 4 bases and 0 bases, in that order; junction bases with no gene match: 5. CDR3 length equals 15 residues. The chain's CDR3 is CASSPGQLLNTEAFF. In nucleotides, the CDR3 is TGCGCCAGCAGCCCGGGACAGTTACTGAACACTGAAGCTTTCTTT.

V and J are TRBV28 and TRBJ1-2, with 7 bases lining up with TRBD1. The CDR3 runs 15 residues. V was pared by 4 bases and J by 4 bases, with 9 bases of the junction left unmatched. Germline V gives CDR1 MDHEN, CDR2 SYDVKM. DNA for the CDR3: TGTGCCAGCAGTTGGGATGCAACAGGGGTCTATGGCTACACCTTC. Translated, it gives CASSWDATGVYGYTF.

This clone appeared once. The chain links TRBV4-3 to TRBJ2-3; 14 bases fit TRBD2. This CDR3 comprises 16 residues. V dropped 3 bases and J dropped 2; count of bases not matched to a gene: 1. From germline, CDR1 is LGHNA and CDR2 YSLEER. Written as DNA, the CDR3 is TGCGCCAGCAGCCAGGGACTAGCGGGAGACACAGATACGCAGTATTTT. Translated, it gives CASSQGLAGDTDTQYF.

The J gene is TRBJ1-2, the V gene TRBV5-4, with 7 bases that match TRBD1. V was clipped by 2 bases and J by 5 bases; unmatched bases: 9. Germline V lookup: CDR1 SGHNT, CDR2 YYREEE (reference sequence). This CDR3 is 15 amino acids long. The CDR3 loop is CASSLSGTEEYGYTF. The CDR3 nucleotides read TGTGCCAGCAGCTTATCCGGGACAGAGGAGTATGGCTACACCTTC.

The genes are TRBV2 and TRBJ1-3, with 9 nucleotides matching TRBD1. This CDR3 is built from 13 residues. Germline-derived CDR1 and CDR2 are SNHLY and FYNNEI. With V trimmed by 7 bases and J by 7 bases, 5 bases remained unmatched. DNA for the CDR3: TGTGCCAGCATTAGGGACAGGGAGAACACCATATATTTT. It specifies CASIRDRENTIYF.

The CDR3, as DNA: TGCGCCAGCAGTGCGGTCGGCGGGGAGACCCAGTACTTC. Amino acid sequence: CASSAVGGETQYF. This chain links TRBV10-1 with TRBJ2-5; D perhaps matches TRBD2 (5 bases). There are 13 residues in the CDR3. Germline CDR1 WNHNN, CDR2 SYGVQD (reference sequence). V was cut by 4 bases and J by 5 bases, with 11 bases left in between.

The CDR3 protein is CASSQDRSGDEKLFF. The DNA for the CDR3 is TGCGCCAGCAGCCAAGATAGGTCAGGGGATGAAAAACTGTTTTTT. The chain links TRBV4-3 to TRBJ1-4; D is possibly TRBD1 (6 bases). This CDR3 has 15 amino acids. Between the trimmed V and J ends, which lost 0 bases and 6 bases, there was a span of 11 bases. CDR1 is LGHNA, CDR2 YSLEER, per germline.

V usage is TRBV2 and J usage is TRBJ2-2, with D unclear. V gave up 8 bases and J gave up 3 bases, with 16 bases separating them. The CDR3 consists of 15 residues. Germline CDR1 is SNHLY and CDR2 is FYNNEI. The CDR3 bases are TGTGCCAGCGAGTCTGGGCCCGGGCACACCGGGGAGCTGTTTTTT. This codes for CASESGPGHTGELFF. Looking up the rest from reference TRBV2 and TRBJ2-2 gives the full variable domain: EPEVTQTPSHQVTQMGQEVILRCVPISNHLYFYWYRQILGQKVEFLVSFYNNEISEKSEIFDDQFSVERPDGSNFTLKIRSTKLEDSAMYFCASESGPGHTGELFFGEGSRLTVL.

This clone was seen more than once but under ten times. This chain connects TRBV27 to TRBJ1-5; no clear D gene. The CDR3 extends over 16 amino acids. Trimming removed 4 bases at V and 2 bases at J, with 15 bases between. Germline V lookup: CDR1 MNHEY, CDR2 SMNVEV (reference sequence). The CDR3 bases are TGTGCCAGCAGTTCCCAGGTCAGCGTAGGCAATCAGCCCCAGCATTTT. It yields the protein CASSSQVSVGNQPQHF.

J is TRBJ1-5 and V is TRBV21-1. TRBV21-1 is a pseudogene segment. The CDR3 sequence is 14 residues long. The CDR3 protein is CASQDRDSNQPQHF. The CDR3 DNA sequence: TGTGCCAGCCAGGACCGGGACAGCAATCAGCCCCAGCATTTT.

The J gene is TRBJ2-7, the V gene TRBV5-8, with D hard to call. V lost 0 bases and J 3 bases, leaving 10 bases between the germline ends. In germline, CDR1 is SGHTS, CDR2 YDEGEE. The CDR3 is made up of 14 amino acids. The CDR3: CASSLGVANYEQYF. In nucleotides, the CDR3 is TGTGCCAGCAGCTTGGGAGTCGCTAACTACGAGCAGTACTTC.

The chain joins TRBV5-4 to TRBJ1-3; TRBD1 matches at 12 bases. After removal of 3 bases from V and 9 bases from J, the junction contained 10 bases not matched to a gene. Germline assignment: CDR1 SGHNT and CDR2 YYREEE (reference sequence). The CDR3 has 16 amino acids. The DNA for the CDR3 is TGTGCCAGCAGCTCGCCGGGACAGGGGGCGGGAGGCACCATATATTTT. Encoded protein: CASSSPGQGAGGTIYF.

This clone turned up a few times. This chain joins TRBV25-1 and TRBJ1-1; TRBD1 is a possible D gene (6 bases). The germline gives CDR1 MGHDK, CDR2 SYGVNS. This CDR3 region has 12 residues. Trimming cost V 10 bases and J 4 bases, with 13 bases left between them. The CDR3 DNA sequence: TGTGCCACCCAACAGGGACCCACTGAAGCTTTCTTT. Protein: CATQQGPTEAFF.

The table lists this clone with a count of one. This chain joins TRBV19 and TRBJ1-2; D possibly corresponds to TRBD1 (6 bases). This CDR3 has 14 amino acids. V lost 6 bases to trimming and J lost 4 bases, with 15 bases between them. Germline-derived CDR1 and CDR2 are LNHDA and SQIVND (reference sequence). CDR3 nucleotides: TGTGCCAGTAGCTATGCACAGGGCGGCTATGGCTACACCTTC. It translates to CASSYAQGGYGYTF.

This clone was detected a few times. V and J are TRBV3-1 (or the pseudogene TRBV3-2) and TRBJ1-1, with TRBD1 identical over 7 bases. The V segment lost 4 bases and the J segment 8 bases; nucleotides outside the gene matches: 1. This CDR3 has 11 residues. Germline loops: CDR1 LGHDT, CDR2 YNNKEL (reference sequence). The CDR3 DNA is TGTGCCAGCAGCCGGGGACAGGAAGCTTTCTTT. Protein: CASSRGQEAFF.

V gene TRBV6-5 combines with J gene TRBJ2-1; TRBD1 matches 8 bases. The CDR3 runs 14 residues. CDR1 is MNHEY and CDR2 is SVGAGI in the germline V gene. Unmatched junction bases numbered 4, after V lost 6 bases and J lost 3 bases. The CDR3 nucleotides read TGTGCCAGCAGGGACAGGGACCGCTACAATGAGCAGTTCTTC. This sequence encodes CASRDRDRYNEQFF.